One and the same sample provided the 21 T cell receptor beta chains below, sequenced in a study of PD-L1 blockade in urothelial cancer. Assay used: immunoSEQ multiplex PCR; TCRdb lists only in-frame clones, some missing. The table shows some 52,000 clones, with 60% to 85% occurring only once. This specimen consisted of PBMCs, obtained around atezolizumab (anti-PD-L1) treatment. The receptors shown here come from an older man with urothelial cancer.

This clone was counted once. This chain connects TRBV10-1 to TRBJ2-7; no reliable D call. Trimming removed 10 bases from V and 4 bases from J, with 5 bases in between. CDR1 and CDR2 from the germline V gene are WNHNN and SYGVQD (reference sequence). This CDR3 has 9 amino acids. In DNA, the CDR3 is TGCGCCAACAATTACGAGCAGTACTTC. Translation gives CANNYEQYF.

The V call is TRBV28, the J call TRBJ1-4, with 7 bases fitting TRBD1. CDR1 is MDHEN, CDR2 SYDVKM, per germline. Unmatched junction bases numbered 7, after V lost 4 bases and J lost 8 bases. This CDR3 has 14 amino acids. CDR3 in amino acids: CASSYPKQGEKLFF. As DNA, the CDR3 is TGTGCCAGCAGTTACCCCAAACAGGGGGAAAAACTGTTTTTT.

The table lists this clone with a count of one. The genes are TRBV5-1 and TRBJ2-1, with D possibly TRBD1 on 6 matching bases. V was cut by 6 bases and J by 8 bases, with 18 bases left in between. From germline, CDR1 is SGHRS and CDR2 YFSETQ. The CDR3 loop spans 14 amino acids. CDR3 coding DNA: TGCGCCAGCAAGAGAACTCTCAGGGGCCATGAGCAGTTCTTC. Encoded protein: CASKRTLRGHEQFF.

The rearrangement joins TRBV28 to TRBJ1-2; D remains unclear. Trimming cost V 10 bases and J 0 bases, with 15 bases left between them. Germline V gene lookup returns CDR1 MDHEN and CDR2 SYDVKM. The CDR3 loop spans 14 amino acids. This chain's CDR3 is CATAEGAANYGYTF. CDR3 DNA sequence: TGTGCCACCGCGGAGGGTGCGGCTAACTATGGCTACACCTTC.

V is TRBV12-5 and J is TRBJ2-1, with TRBD1 matching over 9 bases. CDR1 and CDR2 (germline): LGHNT, FRNRAP. CDR3 length: 17 amino acids. Losses at the gene ends were 1 base for V and 6 bases for J; bases not matched to a gene: 10. CDR3 in DNA: TGTGCTAGTGGTTTGGATACCGGGACAGGGATTGGCAATGAGCAGTTCTTC. It is translated as CASGLDTGTGIGNEQFF.

This clone has only a few counts. The gene calls are TRBV7-9 and TRBJ2-1; D might be TRBD2 (6 bases). The CDR3 runs to 16 residues. Germline V gene data show CDR1 as SEHNR and CDR2 as FQNEAQ (reference sequence). With 2 bases removed from V and 7 bases from J, the gap between germline ends came to 18 bases. The CDR3 sequence: CASSLWSGTSLNEQFF. CDR3 nucleotides: TGTGCCAGCAGCTTATGGTCGGGGACTTCACTTAATGAGCAGTTCTTC.

This clone was counted a few times. This rearrangement joins TRBV12-5 to TRBJ2-7, with D uncertain. Trimming left V 2 bases short and J 5 bases short, with 4 bases between. Per germline, CDR1 LGHNT and CDR2 FRNRAP. The CDR3 has 11 amino acids. CDR3 DNA sequence: TGTGCTAGTGGTTTGTTCAACGAGCAGTACTTC. Translated: CASGLFNEQYF.

This sequence joins TRBV4-3 and TRBJ1-1, with unresolved D. Trimming removed 3 bases at V and 3 bases at J, with 8 bases between. The length of the CDR3 is 13 residues. CDR1 is LGHNA, CDR2 YSLEER, per germline. CDR3 bases: TGCGCCAGCAGCCAGCTACCGCACACTGAAGCTTTCTTT. Protein sequence: CASSQLPHTEAFF.

This chain connects TRBV2 to TRBJ2-7; TRBD2 aligns across 12 bases. With 6 bases clipped from V and 0 bases from J, the junction kept 6 bases outside the gene matches. Germline V gene lookup returns CDR1 SNHLY and CDR2 FYNNEI. The CDR3 runs 16 residues. CDR3 sequence (DNA): TGTGCCAGCAGGGGACTAGCGGGTGTGACCTCCTACGAGCAGTACTTC. Translated: CASRGLAGVTSYEQYF.

The V gene is TRBV28, the J gene TRBJ2-5; perhaps TRBD1 as D (6 bases). V lost 5 bases and J lost 2, with 12 bases in between. From germline, CDR1 is MDHEN and CDR2 SYDVKM. CDR3 size: 14 residues. CDR3 sequence reads: CASSITGKQETQYF. The CDR3 coding sequence is TGTGCCAGCAGTATTACAGGGAAACAAGAGACCCAGTACTTC.

The CDR3 bases are TGTGCCAGCAGCAAACGAACAGGGTCAAGAGTAGAAGCTTTCTTT. Its protein product is CASSKRTGSRVEAFF. V and J are TRBV11-2 and TRBJ1-1; TRBD1 is a possible D gene (6 bases). The germline CDR1 and CDR2 sequences are SGHAT and FQNNGV. This CDR3 region has 15 residues. The ends were cut back, 5 bases at V and 8 bases at J, with 21 bases in the middle.

This clone was recorded a few times. This chain uses TRBV6-5 with TRBJ1-6, with 7 positions matching TRBD1. V lost 6 bases and J lost 7; bases outside the gene matches: 6. This CDR3 is built from 14 residues. Germline-derived CDR1 and CDR2 are MNHEY and SVGAGI. As DNA, the CDR3 is TGTGCCAGCAGACTCGGACAGGAGAATTCACCCCTCCACTTT. It encodes CASRLGQENSPLHF.

The chain links TRBV4-2 to TRBJ1-1; maybe TRBD1 (5 bases). This CDR3 comprises 15 residues. Trimming removed 3 bases from V and 7 bases from J, with 18 bases in between. Germline V gene sequence: CDR1 LGHNA, CDR2 YNFKEQ. The CDR3: CASSQEGLTGGEAFF. The DNA of the CDR3 is TGTGCCAGCAGCCAGGAGGGCCTTACCGGGGGTGAAGCTTTCTTT.

This chain uses TRBV19 with TRBJ2-1; weak D call: TRBD1 (6 bases). The CDR3 has 12 residues. CDR1 is LNHDA and CDR2 is SQIVND in the germline V gene (reference sequence). V shed 7 bases and J shed 8 bases, with 12 bases lying between them. The CDR3 nucleotides read TGTGCCAGTAATAACAGGGCGGATGAGCAGTTCTTC. It is translated as CASNNRADEQFF.

This clone was picked up one time. The chain couples TRBV19 to TRBJ1-1; D is unclear. Trimming stripped 3 bases from V and 0 bases from J, with 5 bases between. This CDR3 contains 13 residues. Germline loops: CDR1 LNHDA, CDR2 SQIVND (reference sequence). CDR3 DNA sequence: TGTGCCAGTAGTATCCTAGTGAACACTGAAGCTTTCTTT. This sequence encodes CASSILVNTEAFF.

This rearrangement joins TRBV4-2 to TRBJ2-1; D perhaps matches TRBD2 (7 bases). Germline loops: CDR1 LGHNA, CDR2 YNFKEQ. Trimming removed 4 bases from V and 7 bases from J, with 14 bases in between. The CDR3 length is 14 residues. Here the CDR3 reads CASSRRGGGNEQFF. The DNA of the CDR3 is TGTGCCAGCAGCCGCCGAGGGGGGGGGAATGAGCAGTTCTTC.

The chain employs TRBV7-2 and TRBJ1-5; 10 bases are shared with TRBD1. The CDR3 is 16 residues long. The V and J ends lost 5 bases and 3 bases, in that order; junction bases with no gene match: 7. Germline V lookup: CDR1 SGHTA, CDR2 FQGNSA. CDR3 loop: CASSPRQGAYNQPQHF. The DNA of the CDR3 is TGTGCCAGCAGCCCCCGACAGGGGGCCTACAATCAGCCCCAGCATTTT. The complete variable domain, with remaining parts taken from reference TRBV7-2 and TRBJ1-5, reads GAGVSQSPSNKVTEKGKDVELRCDPISGHTALYWYRQSLGQGLEFLIYFQGNSAPDKSGLPSDRFSAERTGGSVSTLTIQRTQQEDSAVYLCASSPRQGAYNQPQHFGDGTRLSIL.

The rearrangement uses TRBV6-6 and TRBJ1-2, with TRBD1 matching over 11 bases. This CDR3 comprises 14 residues. Germline V gives CDR1 MNHNY, CDR2 SVGAGI (reference sequence). The V segment lost 10 bases and the J segment 10 bases; nucleotides outside the gene matches: 14. This CDR3 reads CATTPWDRGKDYTF. The CDR3 DNA reads as TGTGCCACCACACCTTGGGACAGGGGGAAGGACTACACCTTC.

The J gene is TRBJ2-1, the V gene TRBV4-2, with 8 nucleotides matching TRBD2. V shed 2 bases, J shed 4 bases, and the junction held 13 bases outside the gene matches. Germline CDR1 LGHNA, CDR2 YNFKEQ. The CDR3 has 18 residues. The CDR3 sequence is CASSQRAGGGGFYNEQFF. DNA of the CDR3: TGTGCCAGCAGCCAAAGGGCAGGCGGCGGGGGGTTTTACAATGAGCAGTTCTTC.

J is TRBJ2-2 and V is TRBV28; D not certain. This CDR3 is built from 12 residues. Germline V gene lookup returns CDR1 MDHEN and CDR2 SYDVKM. V was pared by 7 bases and J by 1 base, with 4 bases between. CDR3 sequence reads: CASTGNTGELFF. CDR3 DNA: TGTGCCAGCACAGGGAACACCGGGGAGCTGTTTTTT.

CDR3 sequence (DNA): TGTGCCAGCAGCTCCACAGGGCGGACTGAAGCTTTCTTT. Protein sequence: CASSSTGRTEAFF. The chain couples TRBV5-4 to TRBJ1-1; the D gene is possibly TRBD1 (6 bases). This CDR3 is 13 amino acids long. The ends were cut back, 3 bases at V and 5 bases at J, with 11 bases in the middle. Germline V gene data show CDR1 as SGHNT and CDR2 as YYREEE (reference sequence). The whole variable domain, filled in from reference TRBV5-4 and TRBJ1-1, reads ETGVTQSPTHLIKTRGQQVTLRCSSQSGHNTVSWYQQALGQGPQFIFQYYREEENGRGNFPPRFSGLQFPNYSSELNVNALELDDSALYLCASSSTGRTEAFFGQGTRLTVV.